This TCR beta chain was sequenced during a study of CD8+ T cells in alopecia areata. Trimming shortened V by 2 bases and J by 7 bases, and 2 bases separated the two germline ends. Germline CDR1 and CDR2: MNHEY and SVGAGI. This CDR3 region has 11 residues. Whole-study results and caveats: Expanded CD8+ clones among the top 100, and scalp clonality, were significantly decreased by tofacitinib.

This clone was counted only a few times. The antigen is not known. Described treatment: oral pan-JAK inhibitor, 5-10 mg twice daily. Extraction of RNA preceded its reverse transcription into cDNA, which served as the sequencing template. TCRdb keeps only in-frame clones here, not all; method: immunoSEQ multiplex PCR. The sample lists roughly 210,000 clones, roughly two fifths occurring once. Specimen: CD4+ T cells sorted from blood, collected at approximately week 36, from a patient treated with tofacitinib. This chain uses TRBV6-5 with TRBJ2-2; no clear D. The sequence was obtained from a human donor with alopecia areata. The CDR3 DNA is TGTGCCAGCAGTTACGTCGGGGAGCTGTTTTTT. This sequence encodes CASSYVGELFF.